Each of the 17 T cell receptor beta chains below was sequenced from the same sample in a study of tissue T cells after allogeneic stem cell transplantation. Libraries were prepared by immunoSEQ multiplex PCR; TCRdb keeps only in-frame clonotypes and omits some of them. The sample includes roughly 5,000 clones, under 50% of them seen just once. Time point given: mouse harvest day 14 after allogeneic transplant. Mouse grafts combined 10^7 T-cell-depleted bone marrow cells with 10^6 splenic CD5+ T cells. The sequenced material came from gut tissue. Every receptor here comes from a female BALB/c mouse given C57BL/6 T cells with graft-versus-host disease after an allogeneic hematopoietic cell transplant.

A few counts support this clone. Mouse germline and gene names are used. The CDR3 sequence: CASSPRLGGGYAEQFF. The covered CDR3 bases are TGTGCCAGCAGCCCTAGACTGGGGGGAGGCTATGCTGAGCAGTTC. The gene calls are TRBV3 and TRBJ2-1; 10 bases map to TRBD2. Read coverage stops 1 residue before the CDR3 terminus; the germline J gene supplies the remainder. Germline CDR1 SNHLY, CDR2 FYNGKV (reference sequence). CDR3 length: 16 residues. The trim removed 5 bases at V and 3 bases at J, leaving 7 bases unmatched.

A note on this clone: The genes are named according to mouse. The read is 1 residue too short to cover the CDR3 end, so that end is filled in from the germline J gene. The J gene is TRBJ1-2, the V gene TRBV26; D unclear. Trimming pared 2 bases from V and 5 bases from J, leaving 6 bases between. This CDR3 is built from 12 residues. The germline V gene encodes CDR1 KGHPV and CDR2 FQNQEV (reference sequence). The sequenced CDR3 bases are TGTGCCAGCAGTCTGGAGGGTTCCGACTACACC. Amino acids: CASSLEGSDYT. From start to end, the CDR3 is CASSLEGSDYTF.

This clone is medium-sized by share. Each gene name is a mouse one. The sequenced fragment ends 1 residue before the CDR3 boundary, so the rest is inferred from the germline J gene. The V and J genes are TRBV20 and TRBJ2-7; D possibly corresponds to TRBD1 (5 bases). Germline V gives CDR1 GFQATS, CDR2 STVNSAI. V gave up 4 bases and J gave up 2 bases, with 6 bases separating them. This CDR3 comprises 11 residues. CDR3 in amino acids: CGATDTYEQYF. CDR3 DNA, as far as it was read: TGTGGTGCTACGGACACCTATGAACAGTAC.

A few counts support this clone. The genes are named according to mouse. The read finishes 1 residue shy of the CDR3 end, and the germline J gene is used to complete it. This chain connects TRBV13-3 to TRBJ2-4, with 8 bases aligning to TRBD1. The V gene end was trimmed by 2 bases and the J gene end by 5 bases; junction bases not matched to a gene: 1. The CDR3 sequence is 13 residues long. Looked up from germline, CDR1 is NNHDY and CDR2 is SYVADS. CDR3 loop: CASSDRGLNTLYF. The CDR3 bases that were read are TGTGCCAGCAGTGACAGGGGGCTAAACACCTTGTAC.

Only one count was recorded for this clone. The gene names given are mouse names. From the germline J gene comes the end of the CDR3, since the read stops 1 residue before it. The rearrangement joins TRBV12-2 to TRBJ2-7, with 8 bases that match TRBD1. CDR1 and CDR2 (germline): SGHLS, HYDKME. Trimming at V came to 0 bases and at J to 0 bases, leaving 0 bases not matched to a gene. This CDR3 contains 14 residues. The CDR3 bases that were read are TGTGCCAGCTCTCTCCAGGGGGCCTCCTATGAACAGTAC. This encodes CASSLQGASYEQY. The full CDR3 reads CASSLQGASYEQYF.

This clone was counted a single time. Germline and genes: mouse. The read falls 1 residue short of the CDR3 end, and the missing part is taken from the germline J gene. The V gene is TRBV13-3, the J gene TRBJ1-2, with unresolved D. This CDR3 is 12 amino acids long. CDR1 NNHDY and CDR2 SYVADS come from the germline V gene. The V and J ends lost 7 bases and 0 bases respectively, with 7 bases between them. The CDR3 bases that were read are TGTGCCAGCGGCGCAGCAAACTCCGACTACACC. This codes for CASGAANSDYT. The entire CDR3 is CASGAANSDYTF.

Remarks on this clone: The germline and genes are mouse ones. The CDR3 region is CASSLQGYQDTQYF. The covered CDR3 bases are TGTGCCAGCAGTTTACAGGGTTACCAAGACACCCAGTAC. V gene TRBV26 combines with J gene TRBJ2-5; weak D call: TRBD1 (6 bases). The CDR3 is cut off 1 residue early in the read; its end comes from the germline J gene. Germline assignment: CDR1 KGHPV and CDR2 FQNQEV (reference sequence). V gave up 5 bases and J gave up 1 base, with 10 bases separating them. This CDR3 has 14 amino acids.

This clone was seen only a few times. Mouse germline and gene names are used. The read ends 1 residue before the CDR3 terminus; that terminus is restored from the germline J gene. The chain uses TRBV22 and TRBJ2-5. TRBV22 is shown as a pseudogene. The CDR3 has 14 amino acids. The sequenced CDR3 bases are TGTGCCAGCAGTCATCGGGACAACCAAGACACCCAGTAC. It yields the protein CASSHRDNQDTQY. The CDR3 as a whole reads CASSHRDNQDTQYF.

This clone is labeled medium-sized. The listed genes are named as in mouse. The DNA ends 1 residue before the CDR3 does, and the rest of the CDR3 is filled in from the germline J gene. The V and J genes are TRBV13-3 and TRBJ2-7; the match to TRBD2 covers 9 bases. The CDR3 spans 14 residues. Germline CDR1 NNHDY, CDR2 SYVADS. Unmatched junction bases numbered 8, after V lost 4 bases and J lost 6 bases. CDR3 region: CASSLTGGTSEQYF. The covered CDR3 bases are TGTGCCAGCAGTTTGACTGGGGGAACGAGTGAACAGTAC.

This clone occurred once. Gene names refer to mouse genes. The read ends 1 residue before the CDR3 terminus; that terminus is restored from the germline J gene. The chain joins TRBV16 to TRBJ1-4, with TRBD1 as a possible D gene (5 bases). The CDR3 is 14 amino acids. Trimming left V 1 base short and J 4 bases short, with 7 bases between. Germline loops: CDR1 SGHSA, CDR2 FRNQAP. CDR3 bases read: TGTGCAAGCAGCTTAGTGGACAACAACGAAAGATTATTT. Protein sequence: CASSLVDNNERLF. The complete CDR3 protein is CASSLVDNNERLFF.

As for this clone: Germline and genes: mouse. The covered CDR3 bases are TGTGCCAGCAGCTCTCTGGGGGGGTGGGACACCGGGCAGCTCTAC. Its protein is CASSSLGGWDTGQLY. The whole CDR3 protein reads CASSSLGGWDTGQLYF. This chain joins TRBV4 and TRBJ2-2, with 9 bases aligning to TRBD2. The missing CDR3 end, 1 residue past where the read stops, is filled in from the germline J gene. The CDR3 totals 16 residues. Germline V lookup: CDR1 LGHDT, CDR2 YNNKQL (reference sequence). Losses at the gene ends were 4 bases for V and 3 bases for J; bases not matched to a gene: 6.

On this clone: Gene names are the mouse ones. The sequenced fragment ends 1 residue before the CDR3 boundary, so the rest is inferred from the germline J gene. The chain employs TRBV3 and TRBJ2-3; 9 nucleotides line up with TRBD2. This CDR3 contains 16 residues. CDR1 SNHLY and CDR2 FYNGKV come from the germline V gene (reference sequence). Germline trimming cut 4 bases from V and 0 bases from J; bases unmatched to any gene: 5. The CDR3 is CASSSTGGTSAETLYF. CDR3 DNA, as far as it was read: TGTGCCAGCAGCTCCACTGGGGGGACTAGTGCAGAAACGCTGTAT.

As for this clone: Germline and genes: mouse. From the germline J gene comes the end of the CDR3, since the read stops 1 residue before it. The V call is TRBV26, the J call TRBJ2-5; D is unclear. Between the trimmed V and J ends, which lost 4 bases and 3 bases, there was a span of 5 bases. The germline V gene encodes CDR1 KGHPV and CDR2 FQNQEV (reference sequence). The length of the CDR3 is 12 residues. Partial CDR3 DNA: TGTGCCAGCAGTCGGCAACAAGACACCCAGTAC. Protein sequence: CASSRQQDTQY. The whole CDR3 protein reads CASSRQQDTQYF.

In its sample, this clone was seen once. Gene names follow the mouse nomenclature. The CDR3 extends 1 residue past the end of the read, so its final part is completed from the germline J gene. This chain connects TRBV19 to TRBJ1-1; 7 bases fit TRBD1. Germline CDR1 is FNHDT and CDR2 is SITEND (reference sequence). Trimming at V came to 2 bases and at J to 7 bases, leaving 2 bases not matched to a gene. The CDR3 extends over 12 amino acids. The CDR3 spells CASSMGDREVFF. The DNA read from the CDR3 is TGTGCCAGCAGTATGGGGGACAGAGAAGTCTTC.

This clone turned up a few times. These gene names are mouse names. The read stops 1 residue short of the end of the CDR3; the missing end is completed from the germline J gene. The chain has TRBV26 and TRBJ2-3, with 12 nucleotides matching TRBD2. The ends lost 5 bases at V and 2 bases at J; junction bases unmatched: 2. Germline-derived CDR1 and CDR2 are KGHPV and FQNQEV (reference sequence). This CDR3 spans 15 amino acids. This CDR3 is CASSGTGGNAETLYF. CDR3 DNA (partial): TGTGCCAGCAGTGGGACTGGGGGGAATGCAGAAACGCTGTAT.

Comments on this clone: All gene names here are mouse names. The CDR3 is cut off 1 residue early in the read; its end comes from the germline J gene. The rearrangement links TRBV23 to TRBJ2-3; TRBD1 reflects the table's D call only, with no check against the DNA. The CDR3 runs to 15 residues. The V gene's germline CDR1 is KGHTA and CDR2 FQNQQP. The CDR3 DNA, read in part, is TGCTCCAGCAGTCAATCCGGGACAGGGACAGAAACGCTGTAT. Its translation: CSSSQSGTGTETLY. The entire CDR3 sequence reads CSSSQSGTGTETLYF.

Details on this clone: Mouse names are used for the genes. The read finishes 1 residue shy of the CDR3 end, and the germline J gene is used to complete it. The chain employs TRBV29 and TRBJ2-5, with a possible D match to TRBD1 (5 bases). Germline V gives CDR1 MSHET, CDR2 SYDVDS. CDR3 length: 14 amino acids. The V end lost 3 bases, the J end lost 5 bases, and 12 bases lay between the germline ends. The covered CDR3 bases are TGTGCTAGCAGTTTTCGGCAGGGAAGAGACACCCAGTAC. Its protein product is CASSFRQGRDTQY. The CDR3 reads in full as CASSFRQGRDTQYF.